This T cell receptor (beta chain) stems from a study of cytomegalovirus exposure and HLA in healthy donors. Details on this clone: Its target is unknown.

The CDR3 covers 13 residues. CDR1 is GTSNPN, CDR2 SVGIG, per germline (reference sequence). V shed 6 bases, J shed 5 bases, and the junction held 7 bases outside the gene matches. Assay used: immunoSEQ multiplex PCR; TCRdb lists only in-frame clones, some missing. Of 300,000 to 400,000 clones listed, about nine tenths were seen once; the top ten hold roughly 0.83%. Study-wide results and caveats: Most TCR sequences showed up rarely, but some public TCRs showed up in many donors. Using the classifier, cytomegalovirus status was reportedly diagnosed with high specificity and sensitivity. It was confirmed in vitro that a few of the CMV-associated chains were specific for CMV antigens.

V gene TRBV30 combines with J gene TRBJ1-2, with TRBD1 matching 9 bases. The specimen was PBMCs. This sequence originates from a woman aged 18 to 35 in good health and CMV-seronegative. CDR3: CACYRGRVYGYTF. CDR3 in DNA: TGTGCCTGTTACAGGGGGCGTGTGTATGGCTACACCTTC.